This T cell receptor beta chain originates from a study of blood T cell repertoires in COVID-19. Some clones are missing from TCRdb's copy, which holds only in-frame ones; the method was immunoSEQ multiplex PCR. The sample lists about 280,000 clones, around 90% occurring once. CDR1 is LNHDA, CDR2 SQIVND, per germline (reference sequence). Trimming at V came to 0 bases and at J to 2 bases, leaving 7 bases not matched to a gene. This CDR3 has 18 amino acids. V is TRBV19 and J is TRBJ2-3, with 11 positions matching TRBD2. Sequencing was carried out using PBMCs or T cells enriched from blood (not recorded which). The source is a woman in her 40s who had recovered from COVID-19. DNA of the CDR3: TGTGCCAGTAGTATAGATCGGTTAGCGGGAGGGATCACAGATACGCAGTATTTT. Its protein product is CASSIDRLAGGITDTQYF.